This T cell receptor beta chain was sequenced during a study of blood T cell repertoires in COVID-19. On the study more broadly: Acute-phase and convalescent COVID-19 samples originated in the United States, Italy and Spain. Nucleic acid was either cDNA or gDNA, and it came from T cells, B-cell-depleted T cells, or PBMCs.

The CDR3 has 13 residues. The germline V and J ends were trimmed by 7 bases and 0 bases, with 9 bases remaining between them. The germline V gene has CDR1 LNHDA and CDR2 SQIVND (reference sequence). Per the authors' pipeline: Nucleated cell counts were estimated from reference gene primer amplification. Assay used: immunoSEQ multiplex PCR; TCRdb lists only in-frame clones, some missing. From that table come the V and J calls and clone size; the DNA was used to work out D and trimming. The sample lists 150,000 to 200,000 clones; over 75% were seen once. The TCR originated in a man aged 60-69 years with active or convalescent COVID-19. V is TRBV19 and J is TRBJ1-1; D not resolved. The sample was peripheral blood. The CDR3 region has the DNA TGTGCCAGTATGGCCACAATGAACACTGAAGCTTTCTTT. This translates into CASMATMNTEAFF.